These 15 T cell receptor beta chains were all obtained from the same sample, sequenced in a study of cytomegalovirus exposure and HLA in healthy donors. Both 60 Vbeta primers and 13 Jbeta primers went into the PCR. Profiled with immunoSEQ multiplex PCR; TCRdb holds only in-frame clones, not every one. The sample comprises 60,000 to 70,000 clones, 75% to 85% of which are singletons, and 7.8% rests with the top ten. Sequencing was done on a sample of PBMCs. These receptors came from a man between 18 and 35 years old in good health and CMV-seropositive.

The CDR3 region is CASRADSDIGELFF. CDR3 sequence (DNA): TGCGCCAGCAGGGCGGACAGTGACATCGGGGAGCTGTTTTTT. The chain combines TRBV10-1 with TRBJ2-2, with a possible D match to TRBD1 (6 bases). Germline assignment: CDR1 WNHNN and CDR2 SYGVQD (reference sequence). Trimming stripped 6 bases from V and 7 bases from J, with 15 bases between. The CDR3 totals 14 residues.

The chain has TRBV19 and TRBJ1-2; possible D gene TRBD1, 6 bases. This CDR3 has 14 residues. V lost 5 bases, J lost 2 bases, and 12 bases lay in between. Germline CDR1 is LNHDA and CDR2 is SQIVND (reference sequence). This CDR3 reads CASSSSDRNYGYTF. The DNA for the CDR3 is TGTGCCAGTAGTTCCTCGGACAGAAACTATGGCTACACCTTC.

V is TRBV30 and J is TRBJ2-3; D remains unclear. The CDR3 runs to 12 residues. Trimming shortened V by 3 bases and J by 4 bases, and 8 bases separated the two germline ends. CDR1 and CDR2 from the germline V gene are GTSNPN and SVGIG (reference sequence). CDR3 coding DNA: TGTGCCTGGAGCCCTCCGGCAGATACGCAGTATTTT. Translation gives CAWSPPADTQYF. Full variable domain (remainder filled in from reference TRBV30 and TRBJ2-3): SQTIHQWPATLVQPVGSPLSLECTVEGTSNPNLYWYRQAAGRGLQLLFYSVGIGQISSEVPQNLSASRPQDRQFILSSKKLLLSDSGFYLCAWSPPADTQYFGPGTRLTVL.

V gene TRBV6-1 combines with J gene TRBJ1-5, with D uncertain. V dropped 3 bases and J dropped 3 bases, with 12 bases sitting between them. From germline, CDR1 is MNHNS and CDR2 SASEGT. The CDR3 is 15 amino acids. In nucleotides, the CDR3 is TGTGCCAGCAGTGAGTTGCGAGGGCCCAATCAGCCCCAGCATTTT. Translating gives CASSELRGPNQPQHF.

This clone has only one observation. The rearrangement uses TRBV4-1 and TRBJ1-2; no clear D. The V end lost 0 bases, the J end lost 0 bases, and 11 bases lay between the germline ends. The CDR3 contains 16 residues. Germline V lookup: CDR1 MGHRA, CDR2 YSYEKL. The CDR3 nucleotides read TGCGCCAGCAGCCAAGATCCACTAACTTCTAACTATGGCTACACCTTC. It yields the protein CASSQDPLTSNYGYTF.

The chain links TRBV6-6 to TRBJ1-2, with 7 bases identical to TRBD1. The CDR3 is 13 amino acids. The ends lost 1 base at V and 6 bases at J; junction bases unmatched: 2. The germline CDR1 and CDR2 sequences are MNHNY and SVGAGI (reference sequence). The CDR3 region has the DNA TGTGCCAGCAGTTACTGGGGACAGAATGGCTACACCTTC. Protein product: CASSYWGQNGYTF.

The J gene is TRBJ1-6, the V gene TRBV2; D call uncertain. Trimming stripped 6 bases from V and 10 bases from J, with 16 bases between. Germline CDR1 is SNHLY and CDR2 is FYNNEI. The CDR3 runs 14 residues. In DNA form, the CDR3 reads TGTGCCAGCAGCGAGACACTCCAGCTCTCACCCCTCCACTTT. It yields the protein CASSETLQLSPLHF.

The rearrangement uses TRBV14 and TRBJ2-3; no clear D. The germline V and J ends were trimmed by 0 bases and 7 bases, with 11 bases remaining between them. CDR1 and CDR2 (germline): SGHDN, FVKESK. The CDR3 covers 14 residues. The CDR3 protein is CASSQEASSYTQYF. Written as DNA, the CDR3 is TGTGCCAGCAGCCAAGAAGCATCGAGCTATACGCAGTATTTT.

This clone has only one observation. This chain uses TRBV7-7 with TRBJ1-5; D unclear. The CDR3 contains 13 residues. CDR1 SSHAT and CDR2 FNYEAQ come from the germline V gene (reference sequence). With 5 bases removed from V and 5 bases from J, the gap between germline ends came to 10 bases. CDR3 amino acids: CASSPDIDQPQHF. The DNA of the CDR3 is TGTGCCAGCAGCCCCGACATCGATCAGCCCCAGCATTTT.

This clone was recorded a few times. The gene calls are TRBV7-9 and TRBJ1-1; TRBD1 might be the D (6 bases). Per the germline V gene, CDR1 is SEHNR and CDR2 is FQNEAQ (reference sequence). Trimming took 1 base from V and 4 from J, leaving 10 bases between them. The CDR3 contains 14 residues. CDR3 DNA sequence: TGTGCCAGCAGCTTAGTCCAGGGGACCACTGAAGCTTTCTTT. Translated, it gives CASSLVQGTTEAFF.

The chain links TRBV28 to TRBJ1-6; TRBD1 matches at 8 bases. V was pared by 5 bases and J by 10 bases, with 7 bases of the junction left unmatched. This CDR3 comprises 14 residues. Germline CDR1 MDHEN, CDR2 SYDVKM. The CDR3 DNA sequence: TGTGCCAGCAGTCCCGGACAGGGCGGGTCACCCCTCCACTTT. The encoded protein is CASSPGQGGSPLHF.

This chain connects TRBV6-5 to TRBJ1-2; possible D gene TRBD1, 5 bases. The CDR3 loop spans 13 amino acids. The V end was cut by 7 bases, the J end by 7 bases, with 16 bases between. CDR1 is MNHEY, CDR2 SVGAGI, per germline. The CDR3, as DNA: TGTGCCAGCACCACCGGCGGGGGGATTGGCTACACCTTC. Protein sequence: CASTTGGGIGYTF.

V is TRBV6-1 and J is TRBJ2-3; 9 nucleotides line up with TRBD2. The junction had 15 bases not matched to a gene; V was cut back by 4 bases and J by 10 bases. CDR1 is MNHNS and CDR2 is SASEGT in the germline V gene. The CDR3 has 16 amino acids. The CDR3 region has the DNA TGTGCCAGCAGTGTCCCGGTGGGGCGGGGGGGCCGGGCGCAGTATTTT. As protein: CASSVPVGRGGRAQYF.

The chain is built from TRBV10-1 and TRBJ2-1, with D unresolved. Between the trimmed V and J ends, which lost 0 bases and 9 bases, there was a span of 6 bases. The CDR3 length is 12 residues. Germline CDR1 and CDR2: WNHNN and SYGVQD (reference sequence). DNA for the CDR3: TGCGCCAGCAGTGAGTCGGTAGCTGAGCAGTTCTTC. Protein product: CASSESVAEQFF.

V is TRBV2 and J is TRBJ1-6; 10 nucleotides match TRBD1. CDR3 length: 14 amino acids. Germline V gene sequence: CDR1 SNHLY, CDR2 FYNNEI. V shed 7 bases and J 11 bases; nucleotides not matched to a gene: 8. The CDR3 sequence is CASKPGQGMPPLHF. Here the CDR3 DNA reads TGTGCCAGCAAGCCGGGACAGGGGATGCCACCCCTCCACTTT. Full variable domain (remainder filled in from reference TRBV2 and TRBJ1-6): EPEVTQTPSHQVTQMGQEVILRCVPISNHLYFYWYRQILGQKVEFLVSFYNNEISEKSEIFDDQFSVERPDGSNFTLKIRSTKLEDSAMYFCASKPGQGMPPLHFGNGTRLTVT.